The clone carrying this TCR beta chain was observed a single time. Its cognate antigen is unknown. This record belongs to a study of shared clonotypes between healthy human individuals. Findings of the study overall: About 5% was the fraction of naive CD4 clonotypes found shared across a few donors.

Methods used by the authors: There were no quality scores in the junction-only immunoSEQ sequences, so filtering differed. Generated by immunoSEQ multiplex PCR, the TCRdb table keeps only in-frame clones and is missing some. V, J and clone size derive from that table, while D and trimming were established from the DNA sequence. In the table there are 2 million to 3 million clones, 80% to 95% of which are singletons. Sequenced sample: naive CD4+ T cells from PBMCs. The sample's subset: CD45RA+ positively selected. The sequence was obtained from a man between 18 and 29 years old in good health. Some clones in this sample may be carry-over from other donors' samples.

The CDR3: CASRRTGQEGEQYF. CDR3 coding DNA: TGTGCCAGCAGAAGGACGGGACAGGAGGGGGAGCAGTACTTC. The gene calls are TRBV6-5 and TRBJ2-7, with 8 bases identical to TRBD1. In germline, CDR1 is MNHEY, CDR2 SVGAGI. V lost 6 bases and J lost 7; bases outside the gene matches: 11. The CDR3 has 14 amino acids.